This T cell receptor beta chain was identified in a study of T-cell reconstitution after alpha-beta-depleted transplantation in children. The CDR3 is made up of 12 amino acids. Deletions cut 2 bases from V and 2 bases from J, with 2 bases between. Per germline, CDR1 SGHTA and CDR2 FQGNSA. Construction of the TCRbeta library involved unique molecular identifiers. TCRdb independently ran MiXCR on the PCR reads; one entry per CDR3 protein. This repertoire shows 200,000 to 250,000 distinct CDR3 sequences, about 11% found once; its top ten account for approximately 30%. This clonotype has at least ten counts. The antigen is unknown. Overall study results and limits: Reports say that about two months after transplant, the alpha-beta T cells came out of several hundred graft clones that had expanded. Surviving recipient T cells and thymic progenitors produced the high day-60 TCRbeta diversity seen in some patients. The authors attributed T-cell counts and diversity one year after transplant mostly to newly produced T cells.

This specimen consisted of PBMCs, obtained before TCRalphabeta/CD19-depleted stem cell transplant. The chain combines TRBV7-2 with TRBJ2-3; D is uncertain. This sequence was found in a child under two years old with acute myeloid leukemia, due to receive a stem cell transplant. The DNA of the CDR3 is TGTGCCAGCAGCTTACCCACAGATACGCAGTATTTT. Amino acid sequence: CASSLPTDTQYF.